This T cell receptor beta chain was profiled in a study of T cells expressing NK-cell markers. The overall study: Source material for TCR beta repertoires consisted of sorted CD3+CD56+NKG2C+, CD3+CD56+NKG2C- and CD3+CD56-NKG2C+ T cells. One of eight sequenced donors was HCMV-seronegative; the other seven were seropositive.

Comments on this clonotype: The antigen is unknown.

Germline values: CDR1 SQVTM, CDR2 ANQGSEA. This CDR3 comprises 11 residues. Study findings and constraints: Clarity on HCMV specificity was lacking for the expanded NKG2C+ T cell clones.

Reanalyzing the 5' RACE reads, TCRdb keeps one entry per CDR3 protein, without DNA. Its table records some 500,000 distinct CDR3 sequences. V and J are TRBV29-1 and TRBJ1-1; TCRdb returns TRBD1, unconfirmable since there is no DNA. This receptor was identified in a woman in her forties or fifties in good health. The sample comprised blood T cells: a sorted CD56 or NKG2C T cell subset, CD4+ or CD8+ T cells, or bulk PBMC T cells (not recorded which). This CDR3 is CSAFDRVRAFF.